This is a list of T cell receptor beta chains from one sample in a study of blood T cell repertoires in COVID-19. Generated by immunoSEQ multiplex PCR, the TCRdb table keeps only in-frame clones and is missing some. The table shows fewer than 350,000 clones, with roughly 86% occurring only once. Source material: peripheral blood. Receptors were obtained from a man aged 25 to 40 with COVID-19, enrolled during active disease. Both conserved end residues are part of each CDR3.

TRBJ2-7,15,TRBV7-3,CASSVLAGGSYEQYF
TRBJ2-3,22,TRBV10-1,CASKAYLGHRAPSGPSTDTQYF
TRBJ1-5,18,TRBV6-2/TRBV6-3,CASSYLAGTGLSNQPQHF
TRBJ2-7,15,TRBV6-2/TRBV6-3,CASSTSGSLSYEQYF
TRBJ2-1,17,TRBV2,CASSDPGTGRSYNEQFF
TRBJ1-5,20,TRBV6-1,CASSEVRGTGFVNSNQPQHF
TRBJ2-1,16,TRBV7-2,CASSFPASGIHNEQFF
TRBJ2-3,17,TRBV5-5,CASSLLGTGGLTDTQYF
TRBJ1-6,15,TRBV7-6,CASSPRQGWNSPLHF
TRBJ2-3,16,TRBV7-2,CASSLDGGGSTDTQYF
TRBJ2-3,16,TRBV6-2/TRBV6-3,CASSYSGAGGPDTQYF
TRBJ1-2,14,TRBV3-1/TRBV3-2,CASSSRTGEFGYTF
TRBJ2-1,15,TRBV9,CASESISGGYNEQFF
TRBJ1-3,18,TRBV4-2,CASYEGRGRNLSGNTIYF
TRBJ2-7,15,TRBV5-4,CASSPPGQGSYEQYF
TRBJ2-2,13,TRBV4-3,CASSLEGQPPMFF
TRBJ2-1,15,TRBV4-1,CASSQASGLYNEQFF
TRBJ1-2,16,TRBV5-6,CASSPGTGGFNYGYTF
TRBJ2-7,14,TRBV6-2/TRBV6-3,CASSWVSLIAEQYF
TRBJ2-1,17,TRBV5-4,CASSLEVGRVSYNEQFF